This T cell receptor beta chain was observed in a study of post-analysis software for immune sequencing data. This clonotype appeared a few times. Its antigen is undetermined. The germline gives CDR1 SGHVS, CDR2 FQNEAQ. This CDR3 is built from 13 residues. Study-wide findings and caveats: Among roughly 5 TRBV segments more frequent in patients than controls were TRBV5-6, TRBV5-1 and TRBV20-1.

cDNA libraries of TCR beta carried unique molecular identifiers. TCRdb processed the PCR reads anew with MiXCR; each CDR3 protein has one entry. The sample contains approximately 150,000 distinct CDR3 sequences, approximately 30% of which appear only once. This sequence joins TRBV7-8 and TRBJ2-4; either TRBD1 or TRBD2 may fit D (5 bases each). The J call is in doubt because the DNA end fits TRBJ2-7 better. Sequencing used blood. The TCR was taken from a girl aged 10 to 17 with multiple sclerosis. The CDR3 region has the DNA TGTGCCAGCAGCCCCTATAGGGACGGCGAGCAGTACTTC. It translates to CASSPYRDGEQYF.